This section outlines one T cell receptor (beta chain) sequence together with its context. Assay: immunoSEQ multiplex PCR; the TCRdb copy retains only in-frame clones and omits some. The data show about 730,000 clones, 70% to 90% seen once. The source of the sample is a study of shared T cell receptors in the human thymus. The sample also formed part of further work on human thymus T cells. That source adds: Resections from corrective heart surgery provided thymus tissue. Related research examined unrelated individuals and reported that their thymic repertoires overlapped highly.

The sample consisted of thymocytes. The sequence was collected from a girl less than two years old with a congenital heart defect.

The CDR3 here is CASSPQGGDRPSEAFF. In DNA form, the CDR3 reads TGTGCCAGCAGCCCTCAGGGGGGGGACAGGCCGTCTGAAGCTTTCTTT. This sequence joins TRBV7-3 and TRBJ1-1; 8 bases agree with TRBD1. The ends lost 5 bases at V and 6 bases at J; junction bases unmatched: 14. CDR1 and CDR2 (germline): SGHTA, FQGTGA. The CDR3 runs to 16 residues.